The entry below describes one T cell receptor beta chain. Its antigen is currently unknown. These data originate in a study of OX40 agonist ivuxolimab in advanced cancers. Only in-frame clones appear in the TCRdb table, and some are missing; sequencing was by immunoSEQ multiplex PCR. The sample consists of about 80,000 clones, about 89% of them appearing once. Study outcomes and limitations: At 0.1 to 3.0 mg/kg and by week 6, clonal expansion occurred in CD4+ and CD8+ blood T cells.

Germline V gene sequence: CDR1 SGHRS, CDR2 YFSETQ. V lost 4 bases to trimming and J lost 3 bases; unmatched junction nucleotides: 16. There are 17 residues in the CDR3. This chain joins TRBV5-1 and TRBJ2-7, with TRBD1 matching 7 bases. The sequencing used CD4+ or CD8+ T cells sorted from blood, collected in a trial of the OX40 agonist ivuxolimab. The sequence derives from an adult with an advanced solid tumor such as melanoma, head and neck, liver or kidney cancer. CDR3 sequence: CASSDPRNTGDHYEQYF. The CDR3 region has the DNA TGCGCCAGCAGCGACCCCCGAAATACAGGGGACCACTACGAGCAGTACTTC.